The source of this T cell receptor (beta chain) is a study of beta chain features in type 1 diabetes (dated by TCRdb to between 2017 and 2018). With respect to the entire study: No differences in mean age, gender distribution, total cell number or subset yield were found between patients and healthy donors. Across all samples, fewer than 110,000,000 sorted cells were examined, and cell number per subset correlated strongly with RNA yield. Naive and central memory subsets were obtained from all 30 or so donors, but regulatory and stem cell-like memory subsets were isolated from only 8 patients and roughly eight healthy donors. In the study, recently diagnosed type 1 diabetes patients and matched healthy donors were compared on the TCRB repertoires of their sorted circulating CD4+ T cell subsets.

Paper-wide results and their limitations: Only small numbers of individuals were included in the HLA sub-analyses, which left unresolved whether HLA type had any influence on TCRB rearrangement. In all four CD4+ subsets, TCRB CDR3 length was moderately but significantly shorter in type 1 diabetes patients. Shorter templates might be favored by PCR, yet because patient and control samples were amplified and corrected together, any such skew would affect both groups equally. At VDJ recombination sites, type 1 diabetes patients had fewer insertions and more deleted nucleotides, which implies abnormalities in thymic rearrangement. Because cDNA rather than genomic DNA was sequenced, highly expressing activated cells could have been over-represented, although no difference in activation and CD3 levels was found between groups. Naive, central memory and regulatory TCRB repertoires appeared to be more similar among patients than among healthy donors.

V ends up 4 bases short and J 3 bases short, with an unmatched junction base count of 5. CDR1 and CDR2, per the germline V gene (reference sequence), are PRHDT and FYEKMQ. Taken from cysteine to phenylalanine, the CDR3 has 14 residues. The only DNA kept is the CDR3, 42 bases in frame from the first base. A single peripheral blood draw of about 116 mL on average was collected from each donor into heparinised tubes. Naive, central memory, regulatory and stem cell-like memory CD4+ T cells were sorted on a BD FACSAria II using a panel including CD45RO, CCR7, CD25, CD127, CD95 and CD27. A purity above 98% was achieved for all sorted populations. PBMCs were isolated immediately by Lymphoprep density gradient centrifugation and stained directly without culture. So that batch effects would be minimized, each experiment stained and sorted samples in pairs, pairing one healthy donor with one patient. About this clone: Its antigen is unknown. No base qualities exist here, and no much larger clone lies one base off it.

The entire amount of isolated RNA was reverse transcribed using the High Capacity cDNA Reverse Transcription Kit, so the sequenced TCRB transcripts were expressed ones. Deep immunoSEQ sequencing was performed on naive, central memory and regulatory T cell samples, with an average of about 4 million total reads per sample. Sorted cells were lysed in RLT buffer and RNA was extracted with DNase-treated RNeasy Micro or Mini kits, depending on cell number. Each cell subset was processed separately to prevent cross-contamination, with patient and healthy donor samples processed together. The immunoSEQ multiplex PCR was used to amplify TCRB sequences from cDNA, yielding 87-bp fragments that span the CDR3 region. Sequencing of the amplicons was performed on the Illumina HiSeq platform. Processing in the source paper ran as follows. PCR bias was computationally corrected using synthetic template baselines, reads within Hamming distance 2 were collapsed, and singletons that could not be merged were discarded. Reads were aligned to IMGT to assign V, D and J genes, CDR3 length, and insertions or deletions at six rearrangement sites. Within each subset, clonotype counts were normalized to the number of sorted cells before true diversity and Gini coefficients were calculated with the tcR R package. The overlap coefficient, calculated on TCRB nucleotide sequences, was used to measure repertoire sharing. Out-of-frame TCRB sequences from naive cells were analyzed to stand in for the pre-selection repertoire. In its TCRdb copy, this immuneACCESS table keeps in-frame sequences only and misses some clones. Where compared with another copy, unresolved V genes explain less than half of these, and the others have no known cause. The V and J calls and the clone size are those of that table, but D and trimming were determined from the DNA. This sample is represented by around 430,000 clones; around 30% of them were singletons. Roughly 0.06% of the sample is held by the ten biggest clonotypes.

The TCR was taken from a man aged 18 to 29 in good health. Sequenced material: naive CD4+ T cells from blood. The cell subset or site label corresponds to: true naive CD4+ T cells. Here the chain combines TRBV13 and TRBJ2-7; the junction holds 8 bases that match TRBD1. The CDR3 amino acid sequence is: CASSSRTGRYEQYF. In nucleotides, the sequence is TGTGCCAGCAGCTCTCGGACAGGGCGCTACGAGCAGTACTTC.